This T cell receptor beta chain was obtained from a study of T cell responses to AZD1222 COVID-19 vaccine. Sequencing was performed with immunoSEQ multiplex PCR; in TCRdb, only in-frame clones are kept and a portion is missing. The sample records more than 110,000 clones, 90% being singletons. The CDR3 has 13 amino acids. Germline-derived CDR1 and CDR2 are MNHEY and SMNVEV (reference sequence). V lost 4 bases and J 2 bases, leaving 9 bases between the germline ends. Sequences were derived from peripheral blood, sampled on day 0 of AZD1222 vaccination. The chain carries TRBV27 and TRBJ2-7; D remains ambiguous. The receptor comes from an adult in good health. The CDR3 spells CASSSAGPYEQYF. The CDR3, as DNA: TGTGCCAGCAGTTCCGCAGGCCCCTACGAGCAGTACTTC.